The T cell receptor beta chain described here comes from a study of blood T cell repertoires in COVID-19. At the level of the study: The origin of the acute and convalescent COVID-19 samples was the United States, Italy and Spain. PBMCs, B-cell-depleted T cells, or T cells provided the cDNA or gDNA that made up the material.

V trimming: 3 bases; J trimming: 6 bases; junction bases outside the gene matches: 6. Germline assignment: CDR1 LNHDA and CDR2 SQIVND (reference sequence). The length of the CDR3 is 14 residues. The data were produced by immunoSEQ multiplex PCR, yet TCRdb's version contains in-frame clones alone and is incomplete. The profile shows around 250,000 clones, 89% of them singletons. The chain recombines TRBV19 with TRBJ2-7; 9 bases line up with TRBD1. The clonotype comes from a woman aged 40 to 55 who had recovered from COVID-19. Sequencing input: peripheral blood. CDR3 nucleotides: TGTGCCAGTAGTATCCCGGGACAGGGCACCGAGCAGTACTTC. Amino acid sequence: CASSIPGQGTEQYF.